The present TCR beta chain was sequenced within a study of cytomegalovirus exposure and HLA in healthy donors. Study at large: The same platform as the approximately 670 first-cohort repertoires was used for the 95 to 150 validation repertoires, a later analysis reported.

Clones were sequenced by immunoSEQ multiplex PCR, and TCRdb holds only the in-frame ones, with some missing. The data show 250,000 or so clones, about 90% seen once. The CDR3 runs to 13 residues. Germline V gene data show CDR1 as SNHLY and CDR2 as FYNNEI. Trimming pared 4 bases from V and 0 bases from J, leaving 6 bases between. Sequencing input: PBMCs. The TCR originated in a young man in good health and CMV-seropositive. The V gene is TRBV2, the J gene TRBJ1-1; tentative D call: TRBD1 (5 bases). CDR3: CASSVGVNTEAFF. Written as DNA, the CDR3 is TGTGCCAGCAGTGTAGGGGTGAACACTGAAGCTTTCTTT.